A single sample gave rise to the 6 T cell receptor beta chains below, sequenced in a study of T cells in localized non-small cell lung cancer. TCRdb's table, derived via immunoSEQ multiplex PCR, lists solely in-frame clones and lacks some. This table holds around 41,000 clones, roughly nine tenths found once. Sequencing used PBMCs, obtained before any cancer treatment. The receptors stem from a woman aged 40-75 years with stage II lung adenocarcinoma.

This clone appeared once. The chain joins TRBV9 to TRBJ1-3; D not certain. The CDR3 has 14 amino acids. The V end lost 5 bases, the J end lost 3 bases, and 12 bases lay between the germline ends. The germline CDR1 and CDR2 sequences are SGDLS and YYNGEE. In DNA form, the CDR3 reads TGTGCCAGCAGTCTTGGAGTGGGTGGAAACACCATATATTTT. Amino acids: CASSLGVGGNTIYF.

The gene calls are TRBV28 and TRBJ1-1; no reliable D call. Trimming took off 5 bases at V and 10 bases at J, with 14 bases between the two ends. CDR3 size: 12 residues. Germline values: CDR1 MDHEN, CDR2 SYDVKM. CDR3 amino acids: CASSPSGRGAFF. The CDR3 DNA follows: TGTGCCAGCAGTCCCTCCGGGAGAGGAGCTTTCTTT.

The V and J genes are TRBV14 and TRBJ2-1, with no clear D. Germline-derived CDR1 and CDR2 are SGHDN and FVKESK. Trimming cost V 0 bases and J 4 bases, with 13 bases left between them. This CDR3 region has 16 residues. CDR3 DNA: TGTGCCAGCAGCCAAGATCCAGGTGACTCGTACAATGAGCAGTTCTTC. This codes for CASSQDPGDSYNEQFF.

V gene TRBV28 combines with J gene TRBJ1-1; D unclear. The CDR3 extends over 11 amino acids. Germline V gene sequence: CDR1 MDHEN, CDR2 SYDVKM. The V and J ends lost 2 bases and 11 bases respectively, with 9 bases between them. The CDR3 bases are TGTGCCAGCAGTTTACCAGGTGTGGCTTTCTTT. It encodes CASSLPGVAFF.

The chain links TRBV28 to TRBJ2-2; possibly TRBD2 for D (5 bases). CDR3 size: 17 residues. Trimming removed 6 bases from V and 4 bases from J, with 21 bases in between. Germline V gene data show CDR1 as MDHEN and CDR2 as SYDVKM. CDR3 amino acids: CASRWSWPPEGTGELFF. DNA for the CDR3: TGTGCCAGCAGGTGGTCGTGGCCCCCCGAGGGCACCGGGGAGCTGTTTTTT.

V gene TRBV5-1 combines with J gene TRBJ2-2; 13 positions agree with TRBD2. Germline CDR1 reads SGHRS; CDR2 reads YFSETQ. This CDR3 has 16 residues. Trimming took 4 bases from V and 5 from J; bases not matched to a gene: 5. The CDR3 sequence is CASSQGTSGNTGELFF. The CDR3 DNA reads TGCGCCAGCAGCCAGGGGACTAGCGGGAATACCGGGGAGCTGTTTTTT.